These 12 T cell receptor beta chains came from one sample sequenced in a study of blood T cells in healthy people across ages. The use of a sample-barcoded 5' primer and a J-beta primer mix characterized a second PCR of roughly 7 to 11 cycles. In TCRdb, the 5' RACE reads were re-called with MiXCR into one record per CDR3 protein. Among some 760,000 distinct CDR3 sequences listed, roughly 25% were seen once. The same specimen was also included in a second study, on T cells of mothers and their children.

Material: blood. The receptors shown here come from a boy younger than 18 in good health.

The CDR3 DNA is TGTGCCAGCAGCTCAATACCGGGACACGAAGAAGCTTTCTTT. Translating it yields CASSSIPGHEEAFF. This chain joins TRBV7-6 and TRBJ1-1; a weak D match, TRBD1 (6 bases). Germline-derived CDR1 and CDR2 are SGHVS and FNYEAQ. The ends were cut back, 4 bases at V and 8 bases at J, with 17 bases in the middle. The CDR3 length is 14 residues. The whole variable domain, filled in from reference TRBV7-6 and TRBJ1-1, reads GAGVSQSPRYKVTKRGQDVALRCDPISGHVSLYWYRQALGQGPEFLTYFNYEAQQDKSGLPNDRFSAERPEGSISTLTIQRTEQRDSAMYRCASSSIPGHEEAFFGQGTRLTVV.

This clonotype has just a few counts. The chain has TRBV7-6 and TRBJ2-5; TRBD1 matches 11 bases. Germline CDR1 and CDR2: SGHVS and FNYEAQ. The V segment lost 1 base and the J segment 1 base; nucleotides outside the gene matches: 2. This CDR3 has 16 amino acids. CDR3 DNA sequence: TGTGCCAGCAGCTTAGGCGGGACAGGGGGCCAAGAGACCCAGTACTTC. Translating it yields CASSLGGTGGQETQYF.

This chain links TRBV7-2 with TRBJ1-2; a weak D match, TRBD1 (5 bases). From germline, CDR1 is SGHTA and CDR2 FQGNSA. Trimming cost V 2 bases and J 6 bases, with 10 bases left between them. The CDR3 sequence is 13 residues long. CDR3 DNA sequence: TGTGCCAGCAGCTTATCCAGGGAGGATGGCTACACCTTC. Its protein is CASSLSREDGYTF.

The chain is built from TRBV7-9 and TRBJ2-7; TRBD2 agrees at 7 bases. This CDR3 comprises 14 residues. The junction had 10 bases not matched to a gene; V was cut back by 2 bases and J by 9 bases. Looked up from germline, CDR1 is SEHNR and CDR2 is FQNEAQ (reference sequence). The CDR3 nucleotides read TGTGCCAGCAGCTTACTAGCGGAGGGCTTTGGGCAGTACTTC. It codes for CASSLLAEGFGQYF.

The V and J genes are TRBV7-2 and TRBJ1-4, with D perhaps TRBD1 (5 bases). Germline CDR1 SGHTA, CDR2 FQGNSA. The V end was cut by 5 bases, the J end by 1 base, with 8 bases between. CDR3 length equals 14 residues. CDR3 sequence (DNA): TGTGCCAGCAGCCCGACAGTAACTAATGAAAAACTGTTTTTT. Its translation is CASSPTVTNEKLFF.

The V call is TRBV7-3, the J call TRBJ2-3, with 9 bases matching TRBD2. CDR3 size: 15 residues. V lost 5 bases and J lost 2; bases outside the gene matches: 5. Germline CDR1 SGHTA, CDR2 FQGTGA. The CDR3 region is CASSHSGSITDTQYF. In nucleotides, the CDR3 is TGTGCCAGCAGCCATAGCGGGAGTATCACAGATACGCAGTATTTT.

This clonotype was seen only a few times. The V gene is TRBV20-1, the J gene TRBJ1-3, with D hard to call. The CDR3 is 15 residues long. Germline-derived CDR1 and CDR2 are DFQATT and SNEGSKA (reference sequence). V was pared by 0 bases and J by 4 bases, with 13 bases between. Here the CDR3 reads CSARDHGDPGNTIYF. As DNA, the CDR3 is TGCAGTGCTAGAGACCACGGGGATCCAGGAAACACCATATATTTT.

This chain uses TRBV6-4 with TRBJ2-1; D may be TRBD2 (5 bases). Judging by the DNA end, TRBJ2-7 fits better; the J call may be wrong. Germline CDR1 and CDR2: MRHNA and SNTAGT. This CDR3 contains 13 residues. The CDR3 nucleotides are TGTGCCAGCAGTGAATGGGAGAACTACGAGCAGTACTTC. It codes for CASSEWENYEQYF.

The rearrangement uses TRBV6-1 and TRBJ2-1; 7 bases map to TRBD2. V shed 7 bases and J 9 bases; nucleotides not matched to a gene: 18. The germline V gene has CDR1 MNHNS and CDR2 SASEGT. The CDR3 consists of 16 residues. In nucleotides, the CDR3 is TGTGCCAGCATCCCCGTTCGCGGGAGAAGAGGAAGTGAGCAGTTCTTC. Translation: CASIPVRGRRGSEQFF.

The chain uses TRBV20-1 and TRBJ2-3; a possible D gene is TRBD2 (6 bases). The germline V gene encodes CDR1 DFQATT and CDR2 SNEGSKA (reference sequence). The CDR3 is 14 residues long. The V end lost 3 bases, the J end lost 3 bases, and 13 bases lay between the germline ends. The CDR3 protein is CSASRGMGTDTQYF. CDR3 nucleotides: TGCAGTGCTAGCCGCGGGATGGGGACAGATACGCAGTATTTT.

The genes are TRBV29-1 and TRBJ2-1; D possibly corresponds to TRBD1 (6 bases). The V end was cut by 7 bases, the J end by 9 bases, with 19 bases between. Per germline, CDR1 SQVTM and CDR2 ANQGSEA. CDR3 length: 13 residues. The CDR3 sequence: CSALGQFVIEQFF. In DNA, the CDR3 is TGCAGCGCTCTAGGACAGTTCGTCATTGAGCAGTTCTTC.

This chain links TRBV9 with TRBJ2-1, with D possibly being TRBD1 or TRBD2 (5 bases each). This CDR3 has 15 residues. V was trimmed by 0 bases and J by 5 bases, leaving 12 bases between them. Germline lookup yields CDR1 SGDLS and CDR2 YYNGEE. CDR3 bases: TGTGCCAGCAGCGTAGCCGGGACGGAAAACAATGAGCAGTTCTTC. Translating it yields CASSVAGTENNEQFF.